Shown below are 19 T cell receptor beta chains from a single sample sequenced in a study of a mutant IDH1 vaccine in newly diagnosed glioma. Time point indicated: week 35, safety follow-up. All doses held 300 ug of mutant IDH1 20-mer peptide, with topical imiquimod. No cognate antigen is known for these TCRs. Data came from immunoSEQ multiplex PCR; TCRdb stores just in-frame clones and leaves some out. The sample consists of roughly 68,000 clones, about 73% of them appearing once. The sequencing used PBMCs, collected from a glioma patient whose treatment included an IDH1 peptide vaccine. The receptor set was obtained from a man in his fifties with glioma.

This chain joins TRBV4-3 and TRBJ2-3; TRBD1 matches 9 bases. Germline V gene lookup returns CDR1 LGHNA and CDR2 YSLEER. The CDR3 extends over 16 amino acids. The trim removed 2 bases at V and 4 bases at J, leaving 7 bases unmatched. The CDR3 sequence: CASSQLGTGHADTQYF. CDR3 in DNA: TGCGCCAGCAGCCAACTCGGGACAGGGCACGCAGATACGCAGTATTTT.

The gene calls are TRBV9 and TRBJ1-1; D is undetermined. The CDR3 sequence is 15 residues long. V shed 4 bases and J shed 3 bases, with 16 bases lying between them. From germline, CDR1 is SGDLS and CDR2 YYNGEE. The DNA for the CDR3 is TGTGCCAGCAGCTCTTATTTAGGTGTCCACACTGAAGCTTTCTTT. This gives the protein CASSSYLGVHTEAFF.

CDR3 sequence: CASTIQGSGANVLTF. In nucleotides, the CDR3 is TGTGCCAGTACGATCCAGGGCTCTGGGGCCAACGTCCTGACTTTC. The rearrangement uses TRBV19 and TRBJ2-6; D may be TRBD1 (5 bases). Trimming left V 7 bases short and J 0 bases short, with 10 bases between. The germline gives CDR1 LNHDA, CDR2 SQIVND (reference sequence). The CDR3 is made up of 15 amino acids.

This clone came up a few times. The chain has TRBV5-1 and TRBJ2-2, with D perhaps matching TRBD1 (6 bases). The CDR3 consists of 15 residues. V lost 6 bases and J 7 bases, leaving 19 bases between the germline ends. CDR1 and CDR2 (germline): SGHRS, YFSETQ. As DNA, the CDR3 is TGCGCCAGCACTGGGGAACAGGGCAGTAACGGGGAGCTGTTTTTT. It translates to CASTGEQGSNGELFF.

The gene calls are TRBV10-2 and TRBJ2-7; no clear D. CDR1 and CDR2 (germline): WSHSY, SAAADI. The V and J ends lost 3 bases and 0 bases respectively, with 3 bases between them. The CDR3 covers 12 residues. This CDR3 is CASSDSSYEQYF. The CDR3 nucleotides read TGCGCCAGCAGTGACTCCTCCTACGAGCAGTACTTC.

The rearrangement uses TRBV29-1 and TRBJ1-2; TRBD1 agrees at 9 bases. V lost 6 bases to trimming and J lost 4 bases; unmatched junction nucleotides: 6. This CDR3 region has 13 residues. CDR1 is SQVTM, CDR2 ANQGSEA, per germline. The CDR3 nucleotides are TGCAGCGTCCTTGGACAGGGGCGCTATGGCTACACCTTC. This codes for CSVLGQGRYGYTF.

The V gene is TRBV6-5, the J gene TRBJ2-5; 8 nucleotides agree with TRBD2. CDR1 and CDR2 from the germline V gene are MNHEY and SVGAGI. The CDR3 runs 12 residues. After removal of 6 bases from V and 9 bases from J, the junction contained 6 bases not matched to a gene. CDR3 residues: CASRKGRGAQYF. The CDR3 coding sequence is TGTGCCAGCAGAAAAGGGCGGGGGGCCCAGTACTTC.

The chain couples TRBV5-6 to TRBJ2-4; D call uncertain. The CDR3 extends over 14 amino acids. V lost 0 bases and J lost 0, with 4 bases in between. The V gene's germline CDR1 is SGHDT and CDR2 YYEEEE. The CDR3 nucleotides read TGTGCCAGCAGCTTGGCTTTAGCCAAAAACATTCAGTACTTC. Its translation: CASSLALAKNIQYF.

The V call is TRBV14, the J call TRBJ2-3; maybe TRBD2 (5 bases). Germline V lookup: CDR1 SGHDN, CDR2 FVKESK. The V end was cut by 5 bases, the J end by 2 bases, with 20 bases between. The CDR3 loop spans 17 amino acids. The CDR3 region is CASSEYGVTAITDTQYF. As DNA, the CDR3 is TGTGCCAGCAGCGAATACGGGGTTACAGCGATCACAGATACGCAGTATTTT.

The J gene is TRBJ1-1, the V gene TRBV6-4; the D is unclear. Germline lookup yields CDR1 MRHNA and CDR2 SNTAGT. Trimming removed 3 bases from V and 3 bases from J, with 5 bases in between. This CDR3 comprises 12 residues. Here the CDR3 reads CASSETDTEAFF. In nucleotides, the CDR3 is TGTGCCAGCAGTGAGACGGACACTGAAGCTTTCTTT.

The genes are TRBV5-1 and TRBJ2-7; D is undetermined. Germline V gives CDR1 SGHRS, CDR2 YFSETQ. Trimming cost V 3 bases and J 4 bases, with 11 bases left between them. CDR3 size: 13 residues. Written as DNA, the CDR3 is TGCGCCAGCAGCTCCGATGGGGTTTACGAGCAGTACTTC. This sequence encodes CASSSDGVYEQYF.

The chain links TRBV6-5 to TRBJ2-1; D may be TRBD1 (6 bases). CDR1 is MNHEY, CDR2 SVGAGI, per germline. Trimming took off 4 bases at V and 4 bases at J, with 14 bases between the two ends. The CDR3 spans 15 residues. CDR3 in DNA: TGTGCCAGCAGTTCCACAGGGAACTCTTACAATGAGCAGTTCTTC. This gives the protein CASSSTGNSYNEQFF.

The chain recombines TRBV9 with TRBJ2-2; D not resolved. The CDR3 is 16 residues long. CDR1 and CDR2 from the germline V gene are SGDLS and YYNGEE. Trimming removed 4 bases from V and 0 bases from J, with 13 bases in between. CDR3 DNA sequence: TGTGCCAGCAGCTCCAAGGGTCACACGAACACCGGGGAGCTGTTTTTT. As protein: CASSSKGHTNTGELFF. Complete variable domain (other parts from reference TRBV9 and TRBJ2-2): DSGVTQTPKHLITATGQRVTLRCSPRSGDLSVYWYQQSLDQGLQFLIQYYNGEERAKGNILERFSAQQFPDLHSELNLSSLELGDSALYFCASSSKGHTNTGELFFGEGSRLTVL.

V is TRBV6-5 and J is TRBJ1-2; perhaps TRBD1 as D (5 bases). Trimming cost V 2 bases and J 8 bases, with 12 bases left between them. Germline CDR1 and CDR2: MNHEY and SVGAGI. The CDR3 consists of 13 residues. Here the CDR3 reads CASSYGQGWGYTF. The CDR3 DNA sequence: TGTGCCAGCAGTTACGGGCAGGGTTGGGGCTACACCTTC.

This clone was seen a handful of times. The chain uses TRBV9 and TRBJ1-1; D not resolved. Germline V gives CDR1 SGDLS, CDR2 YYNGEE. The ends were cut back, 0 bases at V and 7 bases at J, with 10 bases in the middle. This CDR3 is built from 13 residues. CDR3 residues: CASSVVEVSEAFF. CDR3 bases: TGTGCCAGCAGCGTAGTTGAGGTTAGTGAAGCTTTCTTT.

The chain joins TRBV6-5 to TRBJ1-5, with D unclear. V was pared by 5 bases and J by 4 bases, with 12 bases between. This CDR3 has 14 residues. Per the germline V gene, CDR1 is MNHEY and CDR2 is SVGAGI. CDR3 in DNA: TGTGCCAGCAGTACAATCGCCGGGAATCAGCCCCAGCATTTT. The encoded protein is CASSTIAGNQPQHF.

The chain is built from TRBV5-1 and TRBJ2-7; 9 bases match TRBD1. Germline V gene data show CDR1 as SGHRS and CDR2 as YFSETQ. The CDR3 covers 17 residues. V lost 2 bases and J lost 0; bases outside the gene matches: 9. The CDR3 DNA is TGCGCCAGCAGCTTCTCTCCGGGGACAGGGAACTCCTACGAGCAGTACTTC. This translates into CASSFSPGTGNSYEQYF.

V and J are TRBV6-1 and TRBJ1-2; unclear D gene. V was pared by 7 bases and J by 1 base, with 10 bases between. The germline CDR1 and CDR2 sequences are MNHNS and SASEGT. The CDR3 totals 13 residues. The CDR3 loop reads CASTRGGNYGYTF. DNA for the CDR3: TGTGCCAGCACCCGGGGAGGTAACTATGGCTACACCTTC.

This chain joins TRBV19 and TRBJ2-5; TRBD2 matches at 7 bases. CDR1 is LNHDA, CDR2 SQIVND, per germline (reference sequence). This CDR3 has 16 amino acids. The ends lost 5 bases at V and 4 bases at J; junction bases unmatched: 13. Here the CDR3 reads CASSARGVVSTETQYF. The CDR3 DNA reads TGTGCCAGTAGTGCCCGGGGGGTGGTGAGCACAGAGACCCAGTACTTC.